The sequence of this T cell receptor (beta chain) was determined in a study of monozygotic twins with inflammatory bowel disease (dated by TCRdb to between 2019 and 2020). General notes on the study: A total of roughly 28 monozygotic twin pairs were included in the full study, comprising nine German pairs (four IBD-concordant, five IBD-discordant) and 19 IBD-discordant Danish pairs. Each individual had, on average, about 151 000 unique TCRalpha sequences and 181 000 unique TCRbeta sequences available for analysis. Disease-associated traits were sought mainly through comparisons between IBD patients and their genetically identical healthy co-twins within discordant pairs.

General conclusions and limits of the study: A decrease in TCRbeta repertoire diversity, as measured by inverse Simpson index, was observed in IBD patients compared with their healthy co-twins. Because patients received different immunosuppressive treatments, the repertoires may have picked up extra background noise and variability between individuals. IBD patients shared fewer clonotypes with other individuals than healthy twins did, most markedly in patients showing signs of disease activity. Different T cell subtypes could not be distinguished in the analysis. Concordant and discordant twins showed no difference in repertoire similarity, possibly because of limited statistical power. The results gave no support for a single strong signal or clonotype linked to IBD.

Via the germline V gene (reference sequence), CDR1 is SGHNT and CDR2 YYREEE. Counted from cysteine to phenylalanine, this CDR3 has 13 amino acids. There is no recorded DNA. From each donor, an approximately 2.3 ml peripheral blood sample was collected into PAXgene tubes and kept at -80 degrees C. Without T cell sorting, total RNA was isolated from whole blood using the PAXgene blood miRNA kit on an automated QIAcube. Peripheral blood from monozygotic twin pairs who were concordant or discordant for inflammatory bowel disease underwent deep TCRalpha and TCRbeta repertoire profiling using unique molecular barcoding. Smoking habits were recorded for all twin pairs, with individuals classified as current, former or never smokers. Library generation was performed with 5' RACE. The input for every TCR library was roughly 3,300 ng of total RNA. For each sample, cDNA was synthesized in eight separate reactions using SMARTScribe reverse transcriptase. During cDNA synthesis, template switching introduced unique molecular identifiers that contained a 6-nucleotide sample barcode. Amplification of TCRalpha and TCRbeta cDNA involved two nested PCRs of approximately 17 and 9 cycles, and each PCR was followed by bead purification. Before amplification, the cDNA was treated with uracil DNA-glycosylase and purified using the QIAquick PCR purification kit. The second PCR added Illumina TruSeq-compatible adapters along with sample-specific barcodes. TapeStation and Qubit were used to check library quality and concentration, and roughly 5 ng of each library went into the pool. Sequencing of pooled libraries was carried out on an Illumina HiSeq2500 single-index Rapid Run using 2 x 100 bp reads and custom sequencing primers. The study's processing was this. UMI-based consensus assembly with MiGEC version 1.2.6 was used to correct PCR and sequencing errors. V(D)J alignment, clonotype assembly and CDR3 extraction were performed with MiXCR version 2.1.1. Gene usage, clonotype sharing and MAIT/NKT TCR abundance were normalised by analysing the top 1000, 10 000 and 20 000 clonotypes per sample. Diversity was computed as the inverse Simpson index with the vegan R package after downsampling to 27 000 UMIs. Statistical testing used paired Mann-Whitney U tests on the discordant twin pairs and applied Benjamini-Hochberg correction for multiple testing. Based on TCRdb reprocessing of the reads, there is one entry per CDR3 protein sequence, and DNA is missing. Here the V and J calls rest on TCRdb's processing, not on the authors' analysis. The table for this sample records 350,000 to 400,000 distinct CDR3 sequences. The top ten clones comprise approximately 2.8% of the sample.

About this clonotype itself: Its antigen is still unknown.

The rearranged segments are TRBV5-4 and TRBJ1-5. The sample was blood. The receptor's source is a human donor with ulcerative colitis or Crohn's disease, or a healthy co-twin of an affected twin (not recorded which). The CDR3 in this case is CASSLDGDSPQHF.